A selection of T cell receptor beta chains follows, all from one sample in a study of shared clonotypes between healthy human individuals. Measured with immunoSEQ multiplex PCR; TCRdb has only the in-frame clones, and not every one. Counted here are some 2 million clones, less than 95% occurring once; the ten biggest clones make up around 1.2%. The sequenced sample was naive CD8+ T cells sorted from blood. Receptors were obtained from a man aged 18 to 30 in good health. The CDR3 runs from the conserved cysteine through the conserved F or W. The D gene is left open where the match is weak. Expanded clones get a size class; other rows say once, few or many, or leave the size out.

-	-	TRBV5-4	TRBJ2-7	TGTGCCAGCAGCTTGGGGATGTCCTACGAGCAGTACTTC	CASSLGMSYEQYF
TRBD2	-	TRBV6-5	TRBJ2-7	TGTGCCAGCAGTTACTCTGGGCTAGCGGGAGTGGACGAGCAGTACTTC	CASSYSGLAGVDEQYF
TRBD1	-	TRBV28	TRBJ2-3	TGTGCCAGCAGTGCGGGACAGGGGGCGAGAGATACGCAGTATTTT	CASSAGQGARDTQYF
-	-	TRBV5-6	TRBJ2-1	TGTGCCAGCAGCTTGTTGGAAGCAGGGGAGCAGTTCTTC	CASSLLEAGEQFF
-	-	TRBV2	TRBJ1-1	TGTGCCAGCAGTGAAGTTGCGGCAGGGCAACCTGAAGCTTTCTTT	CASSEVAAGQPEAFF
-	-	TRBV9	TRBJ2-2	TGTGCCAGCAGCTTCCGACCCGGGGAGCTGTTTTTT	CASSFRPGELFF
-	-	TRBV11-2	TRBJ2-5	TGTGCCAGCAGCTTAGGATGGGCGGGGCAAGAGACCCAGTACTTC	CASSLGWAGQETQYF
-	once	TRBV10-3	TRBJ1-4	TGTGCCACCTTAAAAGCCGACACAATGGAACTGTTTTTT	CATLKADTMELFF
-	-	TRBV4-2	TRBJ2-5	TGTGCCAGCAGCCAAACTACAGTCTCATGGGAAGAGACCCAGTACTTC	CASSQTTVSWEETQYF
-	-	TRBV30	TRBJ2-7	TGTGCCTGGAGTGTAAGAAGCGACGAGCAGTACTTC	CAWSVRSDEQYF
-	-	TRBV4-1	TRBJ1-3	TGCGCCAGCAGCGACTGGCCCTCTGGAAACACCATATATTTT	CASSDWPSGNTIYF
-	-	TRBV28	TRBJ2-1	TGTGCCAGCAGTCCTCAGGGATCTAACAATGAGCAGTTCTTC	CASSPQGSNNEQFF
TRBD1	-	TRBV11-2	TRBJ2-7	TGTGCCAGCAGCTTAACTGCAGGGGGCATCGACGAGCAGTACTTC	CASSLTAGGIDEQYF
-	-	TRBV5-4	TRBJ2-7	TGTGCCAGCAGCACGACTTCACTCTCCTACGAGCAGTACTTC	CASSTTSLSYEQYF
TRBD1	-	TRBV2	TRBJ1-4	TGTGCCAGCAGTGACAGGGGGCGCGTTGAAAAACTGTTTTTT	CASSDRGRVEKLFF
-	-	TRBV13	TRBJ2-3	TGTGCCAGCAGCTTAAGAATAGCGACAGATACGCAGTATTTT	CASSLRIATDTQYF
-	-	TRBV7-8	TRBJ1-6	TGTGCCAGCAGCTTAGCGTACTCAGACAGTAGCTCCTATAATTCACCCCTCCACTTT	CASSLAYSDSSSYNSPLHF
-	-	TRBV4-1	TRBJ1-5	TGCGCCAGCAGCCAAGACGCCGAGCAGCCCCAGCATTTT	CASSQDAEQPQHF
-	-	TRBV27	TRBJ2-5	TGTGCCAGCAGTTTGGGACTTTACGGGACCCAGTACTTC	CASSLGLYGTQYF
-	-	TRBV7-3	TRBJ2-7	TGTGCCAGCAGCTTAACGCGGAGACAGCTCAGCTCCTACGAGCAGTACTTC	CASSLTRRQLSSYEQYF
TRBD1	-	TRBV28	TRBJ1-4	TGTGCCAGCAGTTCCCTCGACAGGGAGGGAGAAAAACTGTTTTTT	CASSSLDREGEKLFF
-	once	TRBV6-1	TRBJ1-5	TGTGCCAGCCTGGAGATCCCTAGCAATCAGCCCCAGCATTTT	CASLEIPSNQPQHF
-	-	TRBV5-4	TRBJ1-2	TGTGCCAGCACTCCGGGATGGGGGGACTATGGCTACACCTTC	CASTPGWGDYGYTF
TRBD1	few	TRBV5-1	TRBJ1-2	TGCGCCAGCAGCTTGGCCGGGACAGATATTAACTATGGCTACACCTTC	CASSLAGTDINYGYTF
-	-	TRBV27	TRBJ2-3	TGTGCCAGCAGTAAGACCACTAGCACAGATACGCAGTATTTT	CASSKTTSTDTQYF
TRBD2	-	TRBV10-2	TRBJ2-7	TGCGCCAGCAAGCCGGGACTAGCGCGTTACGAGCAGTACTTC	CASKPGLARYEQYF
-	-	TRBV6-5	TRBJ1-1	TGTGCCAGCAGTTACTCCCCAGGGACGAACACTGAAGCTTTCTTT	CASSYSPGTNTEAFF
TRBD2	-	TRBV27	TRBJ2-3	TGTGCCAGCAGTGTCCTCACTAGCGGGGGGGCAGATACGCAGTATTTT	CASSVLTSGGADTQYF
-	-	TRBV27	TRBJ2-7	TGTGCCAGCAGTTTAGCATTCTCCTACGAGCAGTACTTC	CASSLAFSYEQYF
TRBD2	-	TRBV30	TRBJ2-5	TGTGCCTGGAGTGCTATCGGGACTAGCGGAGAGACCCAGTACTTC	CAWSAIGTSGETQYF
-	-	TRBV19	TRBJ1-1	TGTGCCAGTAAAGGGCTTTCGAACACTGAAGCTTTCTTT	CASKGLSNTEAFF
-	-	TRBV13	TRBJ2-1	TGTGCCAGCAGCTTAGGCACCCCCACAGCCTACAATGAGCAGTTCTTC	CASSLGTPTAYNEQFF
-	-	TRBV4-3	TRBJ1-2	TGCGCCAGCAGCCAAGATCGTCCAGCATACTATGGCTACACCTTC	CASSQDRPAYYGYTF
-	-	TRBV5-4	TRBJ2-7	TGTGCCAGCAGCTCCGCTACTAGTCAATTCTCCTACGAGCAGTACTTC	CASSSATSQFSYEQYF
-	-	TRBV27	TRBJ2-7	TGTGCCAGCAGTCACGCGCTACCCTACGAGCAGTACTTC	CASSHALPYEQYF
-	-	TRBV11-2	TRBJ2-7	TGTGCCAGCAGCTGGGGAGACAACTACGAGCAGTACTTC	CASSWGDNYEQYF
-	-	TRBV10-1	TRBJ2-5	TGCGCCAGCAGCGCGGACGGGCGACGGGAGACCCAGTACTTC	CASSADGRRETQYF
-	-	TRBV27	TRBJ2-1	TGTGCCAGCAGCCTCCTACTAGCTGCCGGTTACAATGAGCAGTTCTTC	CASSLLLAAGYNEQFF
TRBD1	-	TRBV27	TRBJ1-2	TGTGCCAGCAGTTTGAAGGACAGGGGGTATGGCTACACCTTC	CASSLKDRGYGYTF
TRBD1	-	TRBV7-9	TRBJ1-6	TGTGCCAGCAGCGTAACACCGGGACAGGGTGACTCACCCCTCCACTTT	CASSVTPGQGDSPLHF
-	-	TRBV7-9	TRBJ2-7	TGTGCCAGCAGCTTAGGAGGGCAGCAGTACTTC	CASSLGGQQYF
-	-	TRBV10-2	TRBJ1-2	TGCGCCAGCAGTGAGCTTCCCGAACACTATGGCTACACCTTC	CASSELPEHYGYTF
TRBD2	-	TRBV7-9	TRBJ2-7	TGTGCCAGCAGCTTACTACTAGCGGGGACCTACGAGCAGTACTTC	CASSLLLAGTYEQYF
-	-	TRBV7-8	TRBJ1-2	TGTGCCAGCAGCCCGGACGGGAACTATGGCTACACCTTC	CASSPDGNYGYTF
-	-	TRBV2	TRBJ1-2	TGTGCCAGCAGAGGACAGAGTGGGATTGATGGCTACACCTTC	CASRGQSGIDGYTF
TRBD2	-	TRBV27	TRBJ2-7	TGTGCCAGCAAGCGAGCGGGAGCGTACGAGCAGTACTTC	CASKRAGAYEQYF
-	-	TRBV11-1	TRBJ2-1	TGTGCCAGCAGCTCCGGTTACAATGAGCAGTTCTTC	CASSSGYNEQFF
-	-	TRBV6-6	TRBJ2-7	TGTGCCAGCAGTTACCAACTCTACGAGCAGTACTTC	CASSYQLYEQYF
-	-	TRBV4-1	TRBJ2-7	TGCGCCAGCAGCCAAGATGGCGGGACCTTCTCCTACGAGCAGTACTTC	CASSQDGGTFSYEQYF
-	-	TRBV4-1	TRBJ2-1	TGCGCCAGCAGCCAAGACCACACTCCACATGAACAGTTCTTC	CASSQDHTPHEQFF
-	-	TRBV5-8	TRBJ2-3	TGTGCCAGCAGCTTGGAGGGGGGAAGCACAGATACGCAGTATTTT	CASSLEGGSTDTQYF
-	-	TRBV11-2	TRBJ1-4	TGTGCCAGCAGCTTAGATCATCCAGGGGCCATTAATGAAAAACTGTTTTTT	CASSLDHPGAINEKLFF
-	-	TRBV6-1	TRBJ1-2	TGTGCCAGCACCGGTTCCGGCAATCCGACCTATGGCTACACCTTC	CASTGSGNPTYGYTF
-	-	TRBV10-2	TRBJ2-7	TGCGCCAGCAGTCTGCAGGGTAAGAACGAGCAGTACTTC	CASSLQGKNEQYF